This T cell receptor (beta chain) was profiled in a study of CD8 T cells in Susac syndrome. CD8+ and CD4+ T cells from blood underwent TCR beta sequencing, which was carried out in a high-throughput format. The study used healthy donors as controls matched for age and sex. The TEMRA cells underwent FACS enrichment, while the CD8+ and CD4+ T cells underwent negative isolation. V was clipped by 6 bases and J by 1 base, with 13 bases between them. Germline-derived CDR1 and CDR2 are MNHEY and SVGAGI. The CDR3 runs to 15 residues. The RNA input was about 0.5 to 1 ug, and it was reverse transcribed with random hexamers. The CDR3 of TCR beta was amplified by immunoSEQ multiplex PCR across 54 Vbeta and 13 Jbeta. Each CDR3 protein gets one entry after TCRdb re-called the immunoSEQ multiplex PCR reads with MiXCR. The sample records about 120,000 distinct CDR3 sequences, nearly 95% being singletons. Only one count was recorded for this clonotype.

Sequencing used CD4+ T cells from PBMCs. This clonotype was obtained from a human donor in good health. This rearrangement joins TRBV6-5 to TRBJ1-5; no reliable D call. The CDR3 nucleotides read TGTGCCAGCAGACTGGTTGAAGGGAGCAATCAGCCCCAGCATTTT. It specifies CASRLVEGSNQPQHF.